Each of the 26 T cell receptor beta chains below was sequenced from the same sample in a study of OX40 agonist ivuxolimab in advanced cancers. Libraries were prepared by immunoSEQ multiplex PCR; TCRdb keeps only in-frame clonotypes and omits some of them. Of approximately 11,000 clones listed, roughly two thirds are singletons. The material was CD4+ or CD8+ T cells sorted from blood, obtained in a trial of the OX40 agonist ivuxolimab. These TCRs come from an adult with an advanced solid tumor such as melanoma, head and neck, liver or kidney cancer.

In this sample, this clone turned up a few times. This chain connects TRBV4-2 to TRBJ1-5, with 7 positions matching TRBD1. Germline V gene data show CDR1 as LGHNA and CDR2 as YNFKEQ. V shed 3 bases and J 5 bases; nucleotides not matched to a gene: 7. The CDR3 runs to 15 residues. The CDR3 is CASSHQQGNDQPQHF. CDR3 sequence (DNA): TGTGCCAGCAGCCACCAACAGGGGAACGATCAGCCCCAGCATTTT.

V and J are TRBV21-1 and TRBJ1-5. TRBV21-1 is a recognized pseudogene. The CDR3 length is 16 residues. As DNA, the CDR3 is TGTGCCAGCAGTAAAGCCCTACATTGGCATCATCAGCCCCAGCATTTT. Protein product: CASSKALHWHHQPQHF.

The chain couples TRBV7-9 to TRBJ1-1; D is unclear. Germline lookup yields CDR1 SEHNR and CDR2 FQNEAQ (reference sequence). V lost 8 bases to trimming and J lost 4 bases, with 14 bases between them. The CDR3 has 13 amino acids. The CDR3 protein is CASEEASGTEAFF. The CDR3 DNA reads as TGTGCCAGCGAGGAGGCCTCGGGCACTGAAGCTTTCTTT.

Judged by abundance, this clone is medium-sized (0.01 to 0.1%). The chain carries TRBV11-3 and TRBJ2-7, with 10 bases fitting TRBD2. The CDR3 has 14 amino acids. From germline, CDR1 is SGHNT and CDR2 YENEEA. The V segment lost 6 bases and the J segment 8 bases; nucleotides outside the gene matches: 10. The CDR3 DNA follows: TGTGCCAGCAGATTAACTAGCGGGATCACCCAGCAGTACTTC. Its protein product is CASRLTSGITQQYF.

In its sample, this clone is large (0.1 to 1%). CDR3 residues: CASSQVSTGSSYEQYF. For the CDR3, the DNA is TGCGCCAGCAGCCAAGTGTCTACAGGGAGCTCCTACGAGCAGTACTTC. The J gene is TRBJ2-7, the V gene TRBV4-1; maybe TRBD1 (6 bases). Germline loops: CDR1 MGHRA, CDR2 YSYEKL. CDR3 length: 16 amino acids. V was cut by 1 base and J by 0 bases, with 13 bases left in between.

The J gene is TRBJ2-7, the V gene TRBV2, with TRBD2 identical over 10 bases. The CDR3 runs to 14 residues. The trim removed 6 bases at V and 8 bases at J, leaving 10 bases unmatched. The germline CDR1 and CDR2 sequences are SNHLY and FYNNEI. As DNA, the CDR3 is TGTGCCAGCAGATTAACTAGCGGGATCACCCAGCAGTACTTC. Residues: CASRLTSGITQQYF. The full variable domain, with the rest looked up from reference TRBV2 and TRBJ2-7, is EPEVTQTPSHQVTQMGQEVILRCVPISNHLYFYWYRQILGQKVEFLVSFYNNEISEKSEIFDDQFSVERPDGSNFTLKIRSTKLEDSAMYFCASRLTSGITQQYFGPGTRLTVT.

This clone was counted between two and nine times. The chain joins TRBV7-8 to TRBJ1-1, with a possible D match to TRBD1 (5 bases). CDR1 and CDR2 from the germline V gene are SGHVS and FQNEAQ. The CDR3 is 16 residues long. Between the trimmed V and J ends, which lost 1 base and 3 bases, there was a span of 15 bases. CDR3 nucleotides: TGTGCCAGCAGCTTAGTTCCAGGGCGAATAGACACTGAAGCTTTCTTT. Protein: CASSLVPGRIDTEAFF. The full variable domain, completed using reference TRBV7-8 and TRBJ1-1, is GAGVSQSPRYKVAKRGQDVALRCDPISGHVSLFWYQQALGQGPEFLTYFQNEAQLDKSGLPSDRFFAERPEGSVSTLKIQRTQQEDSAVYLCASSLVPGRIDTEAFFGQGTRLTVV.

This chain uses TRBV9 with TRBJ2-3, with 7 bases identical to TRBD2. CDR3 length: 17 residues. Trimming removed 0 bases from V and 3 bases from J; junction bases left unmatched: 10. Germline CDR1 SGDLS, CDR2 YYNGEE. This chain's CDR3 is CASSVEGWGGSTDTQYF. The CDR3, as DNA: TGTGCCAGCAGCGTAGAAGGTTGGGGCGGGAGTACAGATACGCAGTATTTT. The entire variable domain, with the rest obtained from reference TRBV9 and TRBJ2-3, is as follows: DSGVTQTPKHLITATGQRVTLRCSPRSGDLSVYWYQQSLDQGLQFLIQYYNGEERAKGNILERFSAQQFPDLHSELNLSSLELGDSALYFCASSVEGWGGSTDTQYFGPGTRLTVL.

Within the sample, this clone is medium-sized. V and J are TRBV19 and TRBJ2-1, with D perhaps TRBD2 (6 bases). The germline V gene has CDR1 LNHDA and CDR2 SQIVND (reference sequence). The CDR3 runs 15 residues. Trimming cost V 3 bases and J 9 bases, with 18 bases left between them. The CDR3 sequence is CASSILAHVHIEQFF. DNA of the CDR3: TGTGCCAGTAGTATCCTAGCGCATGTACACATTGAGCAGTTCTTC.

V is TRBV5-1 and J is TRBJ2-2; unclear D gene. Germline assignment: CDR1 SGHRS and CDR2 YFSETQ. V lost 1 base and J 5 bases, leaving 12 bases between the germline ends. The CDR3 loop spans 15 amino acids. CDR3 loop: CASSLYSAETGELFF. CDR3 DNA: TGCGCCAGCAGCTTGTATTCGGCCGAAACCGGGGAGCTGTTTTTT. Supplemented by reference TRBV5-1 and TRBJ2-2, the full variable domain reads KAGVTQTPRYLIKTRGQQVTLSCSPISGHRSVSWYQQTPGQGLQFLFEYFSETQRNKGNFPGRFSGRQFSNSRSEMNVSTLELGDSALYLCASSLYSAETGELFFGEGSRLTVL.

The chain has TRBV7-9 and TRBJ1-2; D not certain. V shed 5 bases and J shed 4 bases, with 11 bases lying between them. The CDR3 covers 13 residues. Germline V gene lookup returns CDR1 SEHNR and CDR2 FQNEAQ (reference sequence). CDR3 in amino acids: CASSVGNSYGYTF. The CDR3 DNA sequence: TGTGCCAGCAGCGTTGGGAACAGCTATGGCTACACCTTC.

This clone came up a few times. The chain recombines TRBV7-9 with TRBJ1-1; no reliable D call. The germline V and J ends were trimmed by 1 base and 1 base, with 4 bases remaining between them. The CDR3 covers 13 residues. Germline values: CDR1 SEHNR, CDR2 FQNEAQ (reference sequence). CDR3 nucleotides: TGTGCCAGCAGCTTAGGTCGGAACACTGAAGCTTTCTTT. It yields the protein CASSLGRNTEAFF. The variable domain in full, completed from reference TRBV7-9 and TRBJ1-1, reads DTGVSQNPRHKITKRGQNVTFRCDPISEHNRLYWYRQTLGQGPEFLTYFQNEAQLEKSRLLSDRFSAERPKGSFSTLEIQRTEQGDSAMYLCASSLGRNTEAFFGQGTRLTVV.

This chain links TRBV2 with TRBJ2-7; 12 positions match TRBD2. The J segment lost 0 bases and the V segment lost 1 base, leaving 7 bases of the junction unmatched. The CDR3 extends over 18 amino acids. CDR1 and CDR2 (germline): SNHLY, FYNNEI. The CDR3 loop reads CASSEETSGSRYSYEQYF. CDR3 DNA sequence: TGTGCCAGCAGTGAAGAGACTAGCGGGAGTAGGTACTCCTACGAGCAGTACTTC. Complete variable domain (other parts from reference TRBV2 and TRBJ2-7): EPEVTQTPSHQVTQMGQEVILRCVPISNHLYFYWYRQILGQKVEFLVSFYNNEISEKSEIFDDQFSVERPDGSNFTLKIRSTKLEDSAMYFCASSEETSGSRYSYEQYFGPGTRLTVT.

The rearrangement joins TRBV28 to TRBJ1-2; 8 bases are a match to TRBD1. Trimming at V came to 2 bases and at J to 1 base, leaving 3 bases not matched to a gene. The germline CDR1 and CDR2 sequences are MDHEN and SYDVKM. This CDR3 comprises 15 residues. DNA of the CDR3: TGTGCCAGCAGTTTACCACAGGGGGTTAACTATGGCTACACCTTC. Translated: CASSLPQGVNYGYTF.

The chain has TRBV7-9 and TRBJ1-2; the D is unclear. The V end was cut by 5 bases, the J end by 6 bases, with 10 bases between. CDR1 and CDR2 from the germline V gene are SEHNR and FQNEAQ (reference sequence). The CDR3 covers 12 residues. The CDR3 DNA sequence: TGTGCCAGCAGCCCTACTCCAGATGGCTACACCTTC. This gives the protein CASSPTPDGYTF.

This rearrangement joins TRBV27 to TRBJ1-1; D unclear. Germline CDR1 reads MNHEY; CDR2 reads SMNVEV (reference sequence). The CDR3 length is 14 residues. V shed 5 bases and J shed 1 base, with 11 bases lying between them. In DNA form, the CDR3 reads TGTGCCAGCAGTCCCCTCGGACCGAACACTGAAGCTTTCTTT. This sequence encodes CASSPLGPNTEAFF.

The chain carries TRBV21-1 and TRBJ2-7; TRBD2 reflects the table's D call only, with no check against the DNA. TRBV21-1 is an annotated pseudogene. The CDR3 loop spans 15 amino acids. The CDR3 protein is CASSEGLAACYEQYF. The CDR3 DNA is TGTGCCAGCAGCGAGGGACTAGCGGCCTGCTACGAGCAGTACTTC.

This sequence joins TRBV6-1 and TRBJ2-7; 7 bases align to TRBD1. With 4 bases clipped from V and 3 bases from J, the junction kept 9 bases outside the gene matches. The CDR3 extends over 15 amino acids. Germline values: CDR1 MNHNS, CDR2 SASEGT. DNA for the CDR3: TGTGCCAGCAGTGTAATGGGACAGCGATTCTACGAGCAGTACTTC. Protein sequence: CASSVMGQRFYEQYF.

V usage is TRBV19 and J usage is TRBJ2-1; D might be TRBD1 (6 bases). Germline CDR1 LNHDA, CDR2 SQIVND (reference sequence). This CDR3 is built from 15 residues. Trimming pared 3 bases from V and 8 bases from J, leaving 17 bases between. In DNA form, the CDR3 reads TGTGCCAGTAGTATGTGGCCAGGGGCAGGGCATGAGCAGTTCTTC. This sequence encodes CASSMWPGAGHEQFF.

This clone was seen a few times. The chain links TRBV9 to TRBJ1-3; D not certain. This CDR3 region has 17 residues. The germline V and J ends were trimmed by 0 bases and 0 bases, with 13 bases remaining between them. Germline V gene data show CDR1 as SGDLS and CDR2 as YYNGEE. The chain's CDR3 is CASSVDPRMSSGNTIYF. The CDR3 nucleotides are TGTGCCAGCAGCGTAGATCCACGGATGAGCTCTGGAAACACCATATATTTT.

This chain uses TRBV5-6 with TRBJ2-1, with D unclear. The germline V gene has CDR1 SGHDT and CDR2 YYEEEE. The V and J ends lost 0 bases and 2 bases respectively, with 9 bases between them. CDR3 size: 15 residues. DNA for the CDR3: TGTGCCAGCAGCTTGGCCCCTAGGACCTACAATGAGCAGTTCTTC. It encodes CASSLAPRTYNEQFF.

This clone was found a few times. The chain has TRBV11-3 and TRBJ2-7; D might be TRBD1 (5 bases). V gave up 1 base and J gave up 4 bases, with 5 bases separating them. Germline CDR1 SGHNT, CDR2 YENEEA. There are 12 residues in the CDR3. CDR3 coding DNA: TGTGCCAGCAGCTTAGGGACATACGAGCAGTACTTC. Protein sequence: CASSLGTYEQYF.

The V gene is TRBV7-3, the J gene TRBJ1-3; D call uncertain. This CDR3 has 16 amino acids. Looked up from germline, CDR1 is SGHTA and CDR2 is FQGTGA. Trimming left V 2 bases short and J 0 bases short, with 11 bases between. In DNA, the CDR3 is TGTGCCAGCAGCTTAGATGGCTCAAGCTCTGGAAACACCATATATTTT. It codes for CASSLDGSSSGNTIYF. The whole variable domain, remainder taken from reference TRBV7-3 and TRBJ1-3, is GAGVSQTPSNKVTEKGKYVELRCDPISGHTALYWYRQSLGQGPEFLIYFQGTGAADDSGLPNDRFFAVRPEGSVSTLKIQRTERGDSAVYLCASSLDGSSSGNTIYFGEGSWLTVV.

This sequence joins TRBV5-1 and TRBJ2-1, with 13 nucleotides matching TRBD2. CDR3 length equals 17 residues. Germline V gene lookup returns CDR1 SGHRS and CDR2 YFSETQ. The junction had 5 bases not matched to a gene; V was cut back by 0 bases and J by 5 bases. The CDR3 loop is CASSLGLAGGVHNEQFF. CDR3 DNA: TGCGCCAGCAGCTTGGGACTAGCGGGGGGTGTCCACAATGAGCAGTTCTTC.

The rearrangement joins TRBV7-9 to TRBJ2-2, with D uncertain. V lost 5 bases and J 1 base, leaving 14 bases between the germline ends. This CDR3 has 16 amino acids. CDR1 is SEHNR, CDR2 FQNEAQ, per germline (reference sequence). The CDR3 is CASSPGPMENTGELFF. The CDR3 DNA sequence: TGTGCCAGCAGCCCGGGCCCCATGGAGAACACCGGGGAGCTGTTTTTT.

The chain couples TRBV27 to TRBJ2-3; D ambiguous. The CDR3 is made up of 13 amino acids. The V gene's germline CDR1 is MNHEY and CDR2 SMNVEV (reference sequence). Trimming took 8 bases from V and 6 from J, leaving 15 bases between them. The CDR3 DNA is TGTGCCAGCGGCCAACTGTTTGTGGATACGCAGTATTTT. Its translation is CASGQLFVDTQYF.